Listed below are T cell receptor beta chains from one sample, sequenced in a study of blood T cells in healthy people across ages. Each CDR3 protein gets one entry after TCRdb re-called the 5' RACE reads with MiXCR. The sample includes some 900,000 distinct CDR3 sequences, around 49% of them seen just once. Sample: blood. These receptors originate from a man aged 25 to 45 in good health. Both conserved end residues are part of each CDR3. D genes are given only for firm matches. The size entry is marked missing in some rows and otherwise reads once, few, many or a size class.

>TRBJ2-3|.|TRBV9|few
CASSLGPESDTQYF
TGTGCCAGCAGCCTAGGACCAGAGTCAGATACGCAGTATTTT
>TRBJ2-5|.|TRBV12-3/TRBV12-4|many
CASSPRGTQETQYF
TGTGCCAGCAGTCCTCGGGGTACCCAAGAGACCCAGTACTTC
>TRBJ1-6|.|TRBV4-2|once
CASSQDWAGVSPLHF
TGTGCCAGCAGCCAAGATTGGGCAGGGGTTTCACCCCTCCACTTT
>TRBJ2-2|TRBD1|TRBV5-4|.
CASSSTGGIPGELFF
TGTGCCAGCAGCTCGACAGGGGGTATTCCCGGGGAGCTGTTTTTT
>TRBJ2-7|TRBD2|TRBV7-2|few
CASSPGLGLGIYYEQYF
TGTGCCAGCAGCCCGGGTCTCGGACTAGGGATATACTACGAGCAGTACTTC
>TRBJ1-6|.|TRBV7-2|.
CASSLVRHVYNSPLHF
TGTGCCAGCAGCTTAGTCCGACACGTCTATAATTCACCCCTCCACTTT
>TRBJ2-1|TRBD2|TRBV6-1|.
CASRDLGLAGEQFF
TGTGCCAGCAGGGACCTAGGACTAGCGGGTGAGCAGTTCTTC
>TRBJ2-1|TRBD1|TRBV20-1|.
CSARGDRVRCNEQFF
TGCAGTGCTAGAGGGGACAGGGTACGGTGCAATGAGCAGTTCTTC
>TRBJ2-7|.|TRBV11-1|few
CASSLAGAPGYF
TGTGCCAGCAGCTTAGCGGGGGCCCCAGGGTACTTC
>TRBJ1-2|.|TRBV12-3/TRBV12-4|few
CASSRLLRYGYTF
TGTGCCAGCAGCCGCCTTCTCCGGTATGGCTACACCTTC
>TRBJ2-1|.|TRBV20-1|.
CSARIIRGSDHNEQFF
TGCAGTGCTAGGATTATCCGGGGTAGCGACCACAATGAGCAGTTCTTC
>TRBJ2-7|.|TRBV28|.
CASTSNVNPYEQYF
TGTGCCAGCACTTCGAACGTGAATCCCTACGAGCAGTACTTC
>TRBJ2-7|TRBD2|TRBV20-1|few
CSAKRTSGRDTYEQYF
TGCAGTGCTAAACGGACTAGCGGGCGTGATACCTACGAGCAGTACTTC
>TRBJ2-3|TRBD1|TRBV28|.
CASGLDRATDTQYF
TGTGCCAGCGGTCTGGACAGGGCCACAGATACGCAGTATTTT
>TRBJ2-7|.|TRBV20-1|.
CSAVPSGFGLYEQYF
TGCAGTGCTGTACCCTCCGGTTTTGGCCTCTACGAGCAGTACTTC
>TRBJ1-1|.|TRBV7-9|many
CASSRDGNTEAFF
TGTGCCAGCAGCCGGGACGGGAACACTGAAGCTTTCTTT
>TRBJ2-7|TRBD1|TRBV30|.
CAWGQGTYEQYF
TGTGCCTGGGGACAGGGGACCTACGAGCAGTACTTC
>TRBJ1-4|TRBD1|TRBV20-1|.
CSERGQANKEKLFF
TGCAGTGAGAGAGGACAGGCGAACAAAGAAAAACTGTTTTTT
>TRBJ2-1|.|TRBV7-2|once
CASSPKGGNEQFF
TGTGCCAGCAGCCCGAAGGGTGGGAATGAGCAGTTCTTC
>TRBJ2-1|.|TRBV6-4|.
CASSDDGQRYNEQFF
TGTGCCAGCAGTGACGATGGACAGAGATACAATGAGCAGTTCTTC
>TRBJ2-7|.|TRBV9|.
CASSVEAGEQYF
TGTGCCAGCAGCGTCGAGGCGGGCGAGCAGTACTTC
>TRBJ2-1|.|TRBV5-1|few
CASSFLAGQGQYHEQFF
TGCGCCAGCAGCTTTTTAGCGGGACAGGGTCAATACCATGAGCAGTTCTTC
>TRBJ1-5|.|TRBV6-2/TRBV6-3|few
CASKGEGQPQHF
TGTGCCAGCAAGGGTGAAGGTCAGCCCCAGCATTTT
>TRBJ2-1|.|TRBV20-1|.
CSARGQGVGEQFF
TGCAGTGCTAGAGGACAAGGGGTAGGTGAGCAGTTCTTC
>TRBJ1-6|.|TRBV9|.
CASSVGGRSDSPLHF
TGTGCCAGCAGCGTAGGGGGACGTTCAGATTCACCCCTCCACTTT
>TRBJ1-6|.|TRBV14|.
CASSHPRDNYNSPLHF
TGTGCCAGCAGCCACCCTCGGGACAACTATAATTCACCCCTCCACTTT
>TRBJ2-3|TRBD1|TRBV15|once
CATSGGQGEIDTQYF
TGTGCCACCAGCGGAGGACAGGGGGAGATAGATACGCAGTATTTT
>TRBJ1-1|.|TRBV30|.
CEGRVNTEAFF
TGCGAGGGCAGGGTGAACACTGAAGCTTTCTTT
>TRBJ2-7|.|TRBV10-3|many
CAISETVYEQYF
TGTGCCATCAGTGAGACGGTATACGAGCAGTACTTC
>TRBJ2-5|.|TRBV7-9|once
CASSPSVDSKQYF
TGTGCCAGCAGCCCAAGTGTCGATTCAAAGCAGTACTTC
>TRBJ2-3|TRBD2|TRBV20-1|.
CSADSGGAADTQYF
TGCAGTGCTGATAGCGGGGGGGCAGCGGATACGCAGTATTTT
>TRBJ1-2|.|TRBV5-6|few
CASTRRGTYGYTF
TGTGCCAGCACCCGGCGGGGAACCTATGGCTACACCTTC
>TRBJ1-2|.|TRBV7-2|few
CASSRPQRHPNYGYTF
TGTGCCAGCAGCCGACCGCAGCGACACCCTAACTATGGCTACACCTTC
>TRBJ2-3|TRBD2|TRBV27|.
CASSRLAGTYFTDTQYF
TGTGCCAGCAGTCGCCTAGCGGGGACCTACTTCACAGATACGCAGTATTTT
>TRBJ1-1|.|TRBV12-3/TRBV12-4|.
CASRWESNTEAFF
TGTGCCAGCAGGTGGGAATCGAACACTGAAGCTTTCTTT
>TRBJ2-5|.|TRBV7-2|few
CASSPPSARKGTQYF
TGTGCCAGCAGCCCGCCGTCGGCACGTAAAGGGACCCAGTACTTC
>TRBJ2-7|.|TRBV12-3/TRBV12-4|many
CASSLGEPTYEQYF
TGTGCCAGCAGTTTAGGTGAACCAACCTACGAGCAGTACTTC
>TRBJ2-5|.|TRBV29-1|.
CSVDYLTQETQYF
TGCAGCGTTGATTATTTGACCCAAGAGACCCAGTACTTC
>TRBJ2-7|.|TRBV7-2|.
CTSSSKSSYEQYF
TGTACCAGCAGCTCCAAGAGCTCCTACGAGCAGTACTTC
>TRBJ2-3|TRBD2|TRBV5-1|.
CASSWGTTGTDTQYF
TGCGCCAGCAGCTGGGGGACTACTGGCACAGATACGCAGTATTTT
>TRBJ1-2|.|TRBV5-1|.
CASSLAPGTTNYGYTF
TGCGCCAGCAGCTTGGCCCCAGGAACGACTAACTATGGCTACACCTTC
>TRBJ2-7|.|TRBV11-2|once
CASNLTRGRYEQYF
TGTGCCAGCAACCTCACCAGGGGCAGGTACGAGCAGTACTTC
>TRBJ1-1|TRBD1|TRBV20-1|.
CRGQGGVTEAFF
TGCAGGGGCCAGGGGGGAGTTACTGAAGCTTTCTTT
>TRBJ1-2|.|TRBV7-9|many
CASSLGAGTNYGYTF
TGTGCCAGCAGCTTAGGTGCGGGGACTAACTATGGCTACACCTTC
>TRBJ2-7|.|TRBV5-1|few
CASSFSAGWDEQYF
TGCGCCAGCAGCTTCTCGGCAGGTTGGGACGAGCAGTACTTC
>TRBJ1-4|.|TRBV20-1|.
CSGSPGQTNEKLFF
TGCAGTGGCTCACCCGGACAGACTAATGAAAAACTGTTTTTT